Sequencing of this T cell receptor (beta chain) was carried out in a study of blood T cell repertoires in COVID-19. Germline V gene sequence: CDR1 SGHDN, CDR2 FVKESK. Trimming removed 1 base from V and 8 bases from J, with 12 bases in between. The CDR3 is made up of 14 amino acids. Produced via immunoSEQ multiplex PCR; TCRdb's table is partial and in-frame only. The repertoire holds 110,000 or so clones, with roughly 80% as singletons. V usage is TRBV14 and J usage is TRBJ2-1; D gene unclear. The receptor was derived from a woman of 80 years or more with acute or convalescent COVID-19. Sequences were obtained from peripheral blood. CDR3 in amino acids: CASSQATKTDEQFF. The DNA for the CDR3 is TGTGCCAGCAGCCAAGCTACTAAAACTGATGAGCAGTTCTTC.